This T cell receptor (beta chain) comes out of a study of blood T cell repertoires in COVID-19. Study-wide context: Samples came from the United States, Italy and Spain, spanning acute and convalescent COVID-19. The cDNA or gDNA used as material had been derived from T cells, B-cell-depleted T cells, or PBMCs.

This CDR3 region has 18 residues. Germline V lookup: CDR1 SGHDT, CDR2 YYEEEE. Trimming took off 8 bases at V and 0 bases at J, with 24 bases between the two ends. Original data processing: Estimates of nucleated cell counts were drawn from the amplification of reference gene primers. Sequencing used immunoSEQ multiplex PCR; TCRdb keeps in-frame clones, though not all of them. Clone size and the V and J calls come from that table; the DNA yielded D and trimming. The repertoire holds a few hundred thousand clones, with roughly 84% as singletons. Those enrolled in Seattle joined during active infection and were followed longitudinally afterward.

Sequenced input: peripheral blood. The receptor was isolated from a person aged 70 to 85 with COVID-19, enrolled during active disease. The chain combines TRBV5-6 with TRBJ1-3, with D perhaps TRBD1 (6 bases). The CDR3 loop is CASKSFRPQGFSGNTIYF. As DNA, the CDR3 is TGTGCCAGTAAAAGCTTCCGCCCACAGGGATTCTCTGGAAACACCATATATTTT.